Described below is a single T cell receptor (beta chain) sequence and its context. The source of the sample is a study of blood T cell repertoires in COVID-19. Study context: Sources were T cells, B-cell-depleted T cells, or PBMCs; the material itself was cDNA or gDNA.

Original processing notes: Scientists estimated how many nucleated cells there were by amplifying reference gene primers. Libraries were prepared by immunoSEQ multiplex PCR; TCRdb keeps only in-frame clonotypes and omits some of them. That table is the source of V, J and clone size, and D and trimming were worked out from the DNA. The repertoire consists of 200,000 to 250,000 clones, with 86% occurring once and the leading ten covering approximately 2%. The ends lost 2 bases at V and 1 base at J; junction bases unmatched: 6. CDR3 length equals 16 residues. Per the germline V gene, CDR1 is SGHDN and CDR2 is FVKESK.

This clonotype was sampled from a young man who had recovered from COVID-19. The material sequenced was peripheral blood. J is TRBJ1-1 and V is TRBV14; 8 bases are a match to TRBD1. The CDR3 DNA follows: TGTGCCAGCAGCCAACGCAGGGGGCAGGGGAACACTGAAGCTTTCTTT. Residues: CASSQRRGQGNTEAFF.